The clone carrying this T cell receptor beta chain appeared a few times. The antigen is not known. The entry originates in a study of cytomegalovirus exposure and HLA in healthy donors. Background on the study: The same platform was used for the roughly 120 validation repertoires as for the approximately 720 first-cohort repertoires, as reported in a later analysis. Study-level findings and limits: Altogether, 164 TCR beta chains were recorded as cytomegalovirus-associated.

Profiled with immunoSEQ multiplex PCR; TCRdb holds only in-frame clones, not every one. Of 300,000 to 400,000 clones detected, approximately 90% appear once; the ten largest clones hold 0.8% to 0.85%. A 120-subject validation cohort, separate from the roughly 700-subject first cohort, supplied the donors. Sequencing input: PBMCs. This receptor was taken from a woman aged 18-29 years in good health and CMV-seronegative.

The CDR3 spells CASSRMAEAYSNQPQHF. The CDR3 DNA reads TGTGCCAGTAGTAGGATGGCGGAGGCTTATAGCAATCAGCCCCAGCATTTT. The chain recombines TRBV19 with TRBJ1-5; D remains ambiguous. V gave up 4 bases and J gave up 0 bases, with 16 bases separating them. The CDR3 loop spans 17 amino acids. Per the germline V gene, CDR1 is LNHDA and CDR2 is SQIVND (reference sequence).